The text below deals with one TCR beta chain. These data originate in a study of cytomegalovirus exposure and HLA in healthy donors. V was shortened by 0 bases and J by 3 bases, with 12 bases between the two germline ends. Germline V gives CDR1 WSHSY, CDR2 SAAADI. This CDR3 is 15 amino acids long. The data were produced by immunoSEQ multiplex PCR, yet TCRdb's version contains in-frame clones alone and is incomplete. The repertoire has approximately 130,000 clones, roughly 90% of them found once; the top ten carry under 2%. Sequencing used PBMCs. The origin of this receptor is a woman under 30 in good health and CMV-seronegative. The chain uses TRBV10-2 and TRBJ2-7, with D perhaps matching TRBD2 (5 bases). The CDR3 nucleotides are TGCGCCAGCAGTGAGTCGGCCGGGGTCCGCTACGAGCAGTACTTC. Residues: CASSESAGVRYEQYF.